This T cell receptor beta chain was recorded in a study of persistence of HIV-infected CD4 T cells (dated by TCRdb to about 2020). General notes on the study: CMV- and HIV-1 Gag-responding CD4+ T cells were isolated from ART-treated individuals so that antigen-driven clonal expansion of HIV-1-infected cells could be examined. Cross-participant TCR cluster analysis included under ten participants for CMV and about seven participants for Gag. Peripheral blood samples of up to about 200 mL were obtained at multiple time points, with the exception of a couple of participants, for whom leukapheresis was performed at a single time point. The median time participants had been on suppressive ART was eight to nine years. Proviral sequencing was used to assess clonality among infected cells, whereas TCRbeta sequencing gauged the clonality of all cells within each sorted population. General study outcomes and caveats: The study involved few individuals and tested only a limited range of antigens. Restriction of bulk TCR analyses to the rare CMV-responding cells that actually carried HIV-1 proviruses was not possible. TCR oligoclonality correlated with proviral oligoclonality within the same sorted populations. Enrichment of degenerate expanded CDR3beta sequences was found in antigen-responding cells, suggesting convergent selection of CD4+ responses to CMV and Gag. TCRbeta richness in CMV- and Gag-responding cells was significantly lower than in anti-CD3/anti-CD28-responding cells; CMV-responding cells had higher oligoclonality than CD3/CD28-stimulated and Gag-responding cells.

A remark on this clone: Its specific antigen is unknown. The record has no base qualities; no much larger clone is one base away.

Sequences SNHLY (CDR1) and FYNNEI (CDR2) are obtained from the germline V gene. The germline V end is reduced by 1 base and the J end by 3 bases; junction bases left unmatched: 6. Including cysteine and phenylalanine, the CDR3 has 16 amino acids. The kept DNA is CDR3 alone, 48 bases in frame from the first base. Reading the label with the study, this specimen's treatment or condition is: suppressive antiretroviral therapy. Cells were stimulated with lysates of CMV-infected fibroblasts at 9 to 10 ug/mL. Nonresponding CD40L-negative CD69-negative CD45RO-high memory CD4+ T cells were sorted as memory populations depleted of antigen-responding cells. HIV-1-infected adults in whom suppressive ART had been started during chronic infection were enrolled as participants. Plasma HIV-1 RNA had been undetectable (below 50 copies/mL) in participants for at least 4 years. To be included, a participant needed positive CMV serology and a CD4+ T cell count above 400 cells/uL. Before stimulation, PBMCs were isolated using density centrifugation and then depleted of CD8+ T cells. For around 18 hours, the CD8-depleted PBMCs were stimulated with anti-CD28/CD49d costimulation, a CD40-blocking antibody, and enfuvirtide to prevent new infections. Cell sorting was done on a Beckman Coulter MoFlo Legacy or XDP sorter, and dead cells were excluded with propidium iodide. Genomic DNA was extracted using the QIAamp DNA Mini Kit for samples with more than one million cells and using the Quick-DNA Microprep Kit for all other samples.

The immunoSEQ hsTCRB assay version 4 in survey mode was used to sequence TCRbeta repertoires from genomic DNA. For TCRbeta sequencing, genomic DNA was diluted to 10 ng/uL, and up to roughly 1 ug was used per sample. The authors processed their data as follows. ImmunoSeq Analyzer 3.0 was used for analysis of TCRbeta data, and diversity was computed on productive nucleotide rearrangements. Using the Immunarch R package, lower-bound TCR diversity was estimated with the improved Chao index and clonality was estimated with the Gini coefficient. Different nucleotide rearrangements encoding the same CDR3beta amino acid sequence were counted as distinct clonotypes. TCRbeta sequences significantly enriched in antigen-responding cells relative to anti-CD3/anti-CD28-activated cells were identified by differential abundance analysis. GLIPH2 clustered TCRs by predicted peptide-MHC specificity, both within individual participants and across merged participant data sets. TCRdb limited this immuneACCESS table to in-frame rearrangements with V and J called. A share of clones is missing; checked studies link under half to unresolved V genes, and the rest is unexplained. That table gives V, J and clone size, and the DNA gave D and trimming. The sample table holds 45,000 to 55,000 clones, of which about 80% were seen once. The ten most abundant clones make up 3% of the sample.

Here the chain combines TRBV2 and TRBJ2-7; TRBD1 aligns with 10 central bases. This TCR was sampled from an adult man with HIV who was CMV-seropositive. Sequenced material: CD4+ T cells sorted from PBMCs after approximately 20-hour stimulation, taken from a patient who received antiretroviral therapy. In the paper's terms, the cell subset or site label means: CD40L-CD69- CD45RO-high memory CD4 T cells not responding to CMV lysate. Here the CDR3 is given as CASSEGGTGVLYEQYF. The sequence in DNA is TGTGCCAGCAGTGAAGGGGGGACAGGGGTCCTCTACGAGCAGTACTTC.